This section outlines one TCR beta chain sequence together with its context. Its antigen is not known. This sample is drawn from a study of a mutant IDH1 vaccine in newly diagnosed glioma. Sequencing was performed with immunoSEQ multiplex PCR; in TCRdb, only in-frame clones are kept and a portion is missing. The sample lists around 100,000 clones; nearly 90% were seen once. The CDR3 sequence is 14 residues long. Germline V gives CDR1 PRHDT, CDR2 FYEKMQ (reference sequence). V lost 5 bases, J lost 3 bases, and 7 bases stayed unmatched. The time point was: week 47, end of study. The content of each vaccine dose was 300 ug of mutant IDH1 20-mer peptide, and topical imiquimod accompanied it. New IDH1-mutant, ATRX-lost WHO grade 3 or 4 astrocytomas occurred in donors.

The chain joins TRBV13 to TRBJ2-7, with 7 bases fitting TRBD2. This TCR was recovered from a woman aged 45-65 years with glioma. The input for sequencing was PBMCs, taken from a glioma patient whose treatment included an IDH1 peptide vaccine. CDR3 nucleotides: TGTGCCAGCAGCCGGCGGGGGACTGTCTACGAGCAGTACTTC. Encoded protein: CASSRRGTVYEQYF.